What follows is one TCR beta chain and its context. Its specific antigen is unknown. Base quality data are lacking; no much larger clone is found one base away. This specimen belongs to a study of shared clonotypes between healthy human individuals (dated by TCRdb to 2020 to 2022). Looking at the study overall: The cohort comprised a couple of women and a few men aged 18 to 49 years. For each donor, CD4 naive and CD4 memory were each run on three plates, CD8 naive on two plates, and CD8 memory on one plate. The study deeply sequenced blood TCR repertoires of roughly five healthy adults to estimate repertoire size and the extent of clonotype sharing between individuals. To increase sequencing depth and limit assay-specific biases, TCR repertoire library preparation and sequencing were carried out by different laboratories using diverse techniques. Per donor, leukapheresis produced somewhere between about 0.94 and 10 billion PBMCs. Broad study findings and their caveats: When several donors were compared, the shared fraction of clonotypes was about 5.4% for naive CD4, less than 4% for naive CD8, 2% to 2.5% for memory CD4, and less than 0.5% for memory CD8. The small number of donors limited the genetic and exposure-history diversity represented. Clonotypes shared by all four sorted-subset donors showed higher generation probabilities than non-shared clonotypes. Based on pairwise subsampling, the degree of clonotype sharing among donors was expected to be affected by sequencing depth. Estimated clonotype richness was generally larger for naive than for memory subsets. Only blood was sampled, and tissue TCR repertoires likely differ from those in blood. Incomplete sequencing was indicated by rarefaction of sorted-subset datasets, despite the large sequencing depth.

CD8 naive samples were CD45RO-negative cells positively selected for CCR7, giving a CD45RA+CCR7+ population that excluded TemRA cells. The donors were healthy, HIV-negative adults who had no recently reported acute infections or vaccinations. Every donor was a Caucasian adult residing in Nashville, Tennessee, USA. Blood was obtained by leukapheresis, after which PBMCs were separated by Ficoll-Histopaque density gradient centrifugation and cryopreserved in liquid nitrogen vapor phase. Analytical flow cytometry was used to check the purity and quantity of every magnetically sorted T cell population. Genomic DNA was isolated from every sorted fraction and measured by UV absorbance on a Nanodrop 2000c. TCR CDR3 regions were amplified from genomic DNA by multiplex PCR using the deep immunoSEQ assay. Extracted genomic DNA from each cell subset was spread evenly across all wells of several immunoSEQ 96-well plates, with each plate serving as a replicate. For sorted subsets, about 200 ng genomic DNA, equal to about 30,000 T cell genomes, was loaded into each replicate PCR. Purified libraries were quantified with a Qubit 3.0 fluorometer, sized on a Bioanalyzer 2100, and re-quantified with the KAPA Library Quantification kit. Every immunoSEQ 96-well plate was sequenced on a separate single-read 150-cycle Illumina NextSeq 550 flow cell. The paper's processing steps were these. Because only junctional sequences without quality scores were contained in the immunoSEQ output, filtering matching that applied to full-length reads could not be performed. Sequences were annotated with PyIR, a Python wrapper for IgBLAST v1.9, using IMGT germline references to assign V/J genes and CDR3. Reads were filtered out if the reads had weak V/J assignments (E-value above 1e-6), no CDR3, stop codons, out-of-frame junctions, or ambiguous translated residues. V3J clonotypes were defined as sequences sharing an identical inferred V gene, J gene, and CDR3 amino acid sequence. The percentage overlap between two repertoires was calculated by dividing the number of shared unique clonotypes by the size of the smaller repertoire. Repertoire richness was assessed with RTK rarefaction, the Chao1 estimator, and Recon v2.1 estimates of unobserved clonotypes. Generation probabilities were computed with OLGA for all TCRbeta clonotypes obtained by the gDNA method from several donors. Here the immuneACCESS table is served through TCRdb, limited to in-frame sequences with V and J called. Missing clones are a known gap in these copies; in checked studies unresolved V genes cover under half, and the rest lacks a known reason. D and trimming come from the DNA, and the V and J calls and clone size come from that table. Across this sample there are under 2,000,000 clones, with approximately 94% seen only once. The ten largest clonotypes hold more than 0.95% of the sample.

The source of this sequence is a man younger than 35 in good health. Material: naive CD8+ T cells sorted from blood. The label giving this sample's cell subset or site can be read as: CD45RA+CCR7+.

The CDR3 corresponds to CASTWGSSYEQYF. Read as DNA, the sequence is TGTGCCAGCACTTGGGGCAGCTCCTACGAGCAGTACTTC. Rearrangement joined TRBV6-1 to TRBJ2-7; possibly the D gene is TRBD1, per 5 matching bases. V is cut by 7 bases and J by 0 bases, and the space between the germline ends is 10 bases. Sequences MNHNS (CDR1) and SASEGT (CDR2) are obtained from the germline V gene. The CDR3 covers 13 residues, taking in both the cysteine and the phenylalanine. Only the CDR3 DNA stays, 39 bases, in frame from base 1.